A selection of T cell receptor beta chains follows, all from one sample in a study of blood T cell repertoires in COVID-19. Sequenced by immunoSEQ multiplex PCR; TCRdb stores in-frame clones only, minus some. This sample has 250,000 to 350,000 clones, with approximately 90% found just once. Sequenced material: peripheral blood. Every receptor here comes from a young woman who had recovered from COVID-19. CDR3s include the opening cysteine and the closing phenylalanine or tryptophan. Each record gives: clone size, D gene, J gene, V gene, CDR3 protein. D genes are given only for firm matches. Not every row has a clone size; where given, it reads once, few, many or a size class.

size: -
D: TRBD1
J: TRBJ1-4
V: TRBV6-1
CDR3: CASSEGTEDYEKLFF

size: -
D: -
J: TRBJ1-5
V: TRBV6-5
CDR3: CASSYSMRENQPQHF

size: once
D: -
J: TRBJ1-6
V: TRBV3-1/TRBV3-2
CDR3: CASTFPGSNSPLHF

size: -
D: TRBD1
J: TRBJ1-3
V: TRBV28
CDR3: CASSRNPTGVSGNTIYF

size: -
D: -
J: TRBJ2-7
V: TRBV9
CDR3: CASSVSRSTYEQYF

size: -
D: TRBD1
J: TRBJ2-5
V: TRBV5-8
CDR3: CASSLKGQQRETQYF

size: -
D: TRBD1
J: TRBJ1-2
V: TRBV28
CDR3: CASRKTGGAYGYTF

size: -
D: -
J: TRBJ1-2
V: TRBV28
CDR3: CASSLQPGRGQFYGYTF

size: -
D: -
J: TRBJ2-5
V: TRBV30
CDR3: CAWRSGGGETQYF

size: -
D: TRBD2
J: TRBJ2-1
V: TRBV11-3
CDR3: CASSPWTSGGSSYNEQFF

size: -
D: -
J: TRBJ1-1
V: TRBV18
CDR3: CASSPRRASSTGSDTEAFF

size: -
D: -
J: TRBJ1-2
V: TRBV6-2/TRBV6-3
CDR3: CASSTWTEPTTDGYTF

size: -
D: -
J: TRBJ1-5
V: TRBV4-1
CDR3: CASSQEGGRNQPQHF

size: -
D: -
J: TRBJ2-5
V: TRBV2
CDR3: CASSYEETQYF

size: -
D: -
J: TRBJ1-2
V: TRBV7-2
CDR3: CASSFSGNYGYTF

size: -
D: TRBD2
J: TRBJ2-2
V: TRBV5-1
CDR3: CASSREAGGASGELFF

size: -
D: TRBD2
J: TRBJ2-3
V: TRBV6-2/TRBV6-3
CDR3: CASSYPQEAGGGDTQYF

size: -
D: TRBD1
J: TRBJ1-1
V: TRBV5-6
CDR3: CASLGTGGRDTEAFF

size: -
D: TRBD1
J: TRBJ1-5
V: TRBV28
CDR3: CASSLGQHGSAQHF

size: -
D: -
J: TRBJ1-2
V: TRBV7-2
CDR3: CASSLGTASSGYTF

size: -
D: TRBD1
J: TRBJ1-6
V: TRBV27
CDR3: CASTPSWTGGRAGGNSPLHF

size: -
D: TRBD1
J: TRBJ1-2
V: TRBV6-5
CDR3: CASSYSDREDGYTF

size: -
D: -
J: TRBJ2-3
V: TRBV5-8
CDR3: CASSLGPIATSDTQYF

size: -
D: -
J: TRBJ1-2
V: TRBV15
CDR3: CATSRDWTTYGYTF

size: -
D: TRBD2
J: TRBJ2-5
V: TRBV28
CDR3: CASSFGRGANYQETQYF

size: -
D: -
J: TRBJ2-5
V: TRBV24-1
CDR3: CATSNRDARIQETQYF

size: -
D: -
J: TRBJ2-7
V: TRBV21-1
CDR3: CASSKGDRGRYEQYF

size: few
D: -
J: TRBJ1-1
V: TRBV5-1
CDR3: CASSAGQTGLSTEAFF

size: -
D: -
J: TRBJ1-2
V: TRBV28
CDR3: CASSPQLGDTYTF